A selection of T cell receptor beta chains follows, all from one sample in a study of post-analysis software for immune sequencing data. From the PCR reads, TCRdb called clonotypes with MiXCR, one entry per CDR3 protein. Of about 460,000 distinct CDR3 sequences detected, 45% appear once; the ten largest clones hold over 10%. Sequencing was performed on blood. All receptors come from a girl under 18 with multiple sclerosis. The CDR3 runs from the conserved cysteine through the conserved F or W. The D gene is left open where the match is weak. Size is stated for part of the rows, as once, few or many counts, or as a class when the clone is expanded.

cdr3_length d_call j_call clone_size v_call cdr3_nt cdr3_aa
14 TRBD2 TRBJ2-7 - TRBV5-1 TGCGCCAGCAGCTTGGCGACTAGCGCCTACGAGCAGTACTTC CASSLATSAYEQYF
10 - TRBJ2-5 few TRBV29-1 TGCAGCGTTCGGGTTGAGACCCAGTACTTC CSVRVETQYF
11 - TRBJ1-2 - TRBV20-1 TGCAGTGTTGAAAAGAACTATGGCTACACCTTC CSVEKNYGYTF
16 TRBD2 TRBJ2-4 few TRBV27 TGTGCCAGCAGTATCCTGACTAGCGGGGGACTCCTGGAGCAGTACTTC CASSILTSGGLLEQYF
14 - TRBJ2-1 many TRBV5-1 TGCGCCAGCTCAGGCAGCACACCCTACAATGAGCAGTTCTTC CASSGSTPYNEQFF
16 TRBD2 TRBJ2-4 - TRBV28 TGTGCCAGCAGTTTTAAGGCTAGCGGGAGTGGAAACATTCAGTACTTC CASSFKASGSGNIQYF
14 TRBD2 TRBJ2-7 once TRBV28 TGTGCCAGCAGTACGAGCTCCGGGAGGTACGAGCAGTACTTC CASSTSSGRYEQYF
13 TRBD1 TRBJ1-2 - TRBV7-3 TGTGCCAGCAGCCCAGGGGGGTGGAGCGGCTACACCTTC CASSPGGWSGYTF
14 - TRBJ2-5 - TRBV3-1 TGTGCCAGCAGCCAAGAGGTCTTACAAGAGACCCAGTACTTC CASSQEVLQETQYF
15 - TRBJ2-3 - TRBV5-6 TGTGCCAGCAGCTTCTTAACAAGGGACACAGATACGCAGTATTTT CASSFLTRDTDTQYF
16 - TRBJ1-1 - TRBV20-1 TGCAGTGCTAGAGATTCCCAACCCGGTCTTCGTACTGAAGCTTTCTTT CSARDSQPGLRTEAFF
16 - TRBJ2-1 - TRBV4-2 TGTGCCAGCAGCCAAGAACCCGCCCTCTCCTACAATGAGCAGTTCTTC CASSQEPALSYNEQFF
14 - TRBJ2-7 - TRBV10-3 TGTGCCATCAGTGGGGGGACCCAGAAATACGAGCAGTACTTC CAISGGTQKYEQYF